The 30 T cell receptor beta chains listed next were all sequenced from one sample in a study of blood T cells in healthy people across ages. PCR was performed a second time for 7 to 11 cycles using a sample-barcoded 5' primer and a J-beta primer mix. A single record per CDR3 protein comes from TCRdb applying MiXCR to the 5' RACE reads. The sample has 1.5 million to 2 million distinct CDR3 sequences, 30% to 35% seen once. Sequenced sample: blood. The origin of the receptors is a woman in her 30s in good health.

This clonotype was picked up a small number of times. The chain has TRBV7-2 and TRBJ2-4; 8 bases agree with TRBD1. J gave up 13 bases and V 4 bases, and 15 bases lay outside the gene matches. CDR1 is SGHTA, CDR2 FQGNSA, per germline. CDR3 length equals 15 residues. CDR3 amino acids: CASSSPDRALREQYF. CDR3 coding DNA: TGTGCCAGCAGCTCGCCGGACAGGGCCCTACGAGAGCAGTACTTC. Filled out from reference TRBV7-2 and TRBJ2-4, the complete variable domain reads GAGVSQSPSNKVTEKGKDVELRCDPISGHTALYWYRQSLGQGLEFLIYFQGNSAPDKSGLPSDRFSAERTGGSVSTLTIQRTQQEDSAVYLCASSSPDRALREQYFGAGTRLSVL.

The chain links TRBV11-2 to TRBJ2-3, with TRBD2 as a possible D gene (5 bases). The V end lost 4 bases, the J end lost 3 bases, and 26 bases lay between the germline ends. This CDR3 region has 19 residues. Germline V gene data show CDR1 as SGHAT and CDR2 as FQNNGV. The CDR3: CASSYPRPGGGLETDTQYF. In DNA form, the CDR3 reads TGTGCCAGCAGCTACCCGCGACCGGGCGGAGGATTAGAAACAGATACGCAGTATTTT.

Notes on this clonotype: Relative to the germline gene, one junction end is altered; a read error may explain this. This chain joins TRBV28 and TRBJ2-4, with D perhaps given as TRBD1 or TRBD2 (5 bases each). CDR1 MDHEN and CDR2 SYDVKM come from the germline V gene. This CDR3 comprises 15 residues. The CDR3, as DNA: TGTGCCAGCAGTCTGGGGGAGACAGCCAAAACCATTCAGTACTTC. Its translation: CASSLGETAKTIQYF.

The chain has TRBV27 and TRBJ1-2; D perhaps matches TRBD1 (5 bases). V was trimmed by 8 bases and J by 9 bases, leaving 25 bases between them. Germline-derived CDR1 and CDR2 are MNHEY and SMNVEV (reference sequence). This CDR3 contains 15 residues. The CDR3 sequence: CASASLVRGRDSYTF. DNA of the CDR3: TGTGCCAGCGCGAGTTTAGTCCGGGGCAGAGATAGCTACACCTTC.

This chain's CDR3 is CAISELDSSRSALHF. The CDR3 nucleotides are TGTGCCATCAGTGAGCTGGACAGCTCACGGTCAGCCCTCCACTTT. The rearrangement links TRBV10-3 to TRBJ1-6, with D tentatively TRBD1 (6 bases). Per germline, CDR1 ENHRY and CDR2 SYGVKD. The CDR3 totals 15 residues. Trimming removed 2 bases at V and 14 bases at J, with 19 bases between.

V and J are TRBV10-3 and TRBJ2-1; D not resolved. The CDR3 covers 12 residues. Germline CDR1 and CDR2: ENHRY and SYGVKD. V lost 3 bases and J lost 8, with 8 bases in between. Here the CDR3 reads CAISDVNDEQFF. The CDR3 coding sequence is TGTGCCATCAGTGACGTAAATGATGAGCAGTTCTTC.

The J gene is TRBJ2-5, the V gene TRBV4-1; tentatively, D is TRBD1 (5 bases). The end of the DNA fits TRBJ2-7 better, so the J call may be wrong. The CDR3 loop spans 15 amino acids. From germline, CDR1 is MGHRA and CDR2 YSYEKL. CDR3 region: CASSLNTGLPGEQYF. The DNA of the CDR3 is TGCGCCAGCAGCCTTAATACAGGTCTCCCGGGCGAGCAGTACTTC.

The chain joins TRBV7-9 to TRBJ1-1, with TRBD1 matching 7 bases. CDR1 and CDR2 (germline): SEHNR, FQNEAQ (reference sequence). The J segment lost 4 bases and the V segment lost 4 bases, leaving 15 bases of the junction unmatched. This CDR3 comprises 17 residues. CDR3 DNA: TGTGCCAGCAGCTCCTACAGGGGCGGAACGGTACTCACTGAAGCTTTCTTT. Residues: CASSSYRGGTVLTEAFF.

This clonotype was recorded many times. V usage is TRBV6-1 and J usage is TRBJ2-4; D is ambiguous. The CDR3 extends over 17 amino acids. Germline loops: CDR1 MNHNS, CDR2 SASEGT. Trimming removed 0 bases at V and 0 bases at J, with 12 bases between. This CDR3 reads CASSEAATNLAKNIQYF. CDR3 in DNA: TGTGCCAGCAGTGAAGCGGCGACAAATCTAGCCAAAAACATTCAGTACTTC.

This clonotype has just one count. The chain has TRBV5-6 and TRBJ2-7, with a possible D match to TRBD2 (7 bases). The closer fit of TRBJ2-5 to the DNA end suggests the J call may be wrong. Germline values: CDR1 SGHDT, CDR2 YYEEEE. The CDR3 loop spans 14 amino acids. Here the CDR3 DNA reads TGTGCCAGCAGCTGGGGGGCGGGGGAAGAGACCCAGTACTTC. Translated, it gives CASSWGAGEETQYF.

This clonotype came up a few times. V gene TRBV20-1 combines with J gene TRBJ2-5; TRBD2 is a possible D gene (7 bases). Germline values: CDR1 DFQATT, CDR2 SNEGSKA (reference sequence). Trimming stripped 1 base from V and 6 bases from J, with 15 bases between. The CDR3 extends over 14 amino acids. The CDR3 DNA is TGCAGTGCTAGAGTCGACGGGGGGACAAAGACCCAGTACTTC. Its translation: CSARVDGGTKTQYF.

This clonotype has at least ten counts. The chain is built from TRBV6-5 and TRBJ2-3; 10 bases are shared with TRBD2. The junction had 7 bases not matched to a gene; V was cut back by 8 bases and J by 2 bases. The CDR3 has 15 amino acids. Germline-derived CDR1 and CDR2 are MNHEY and SVGAGI. The CDR3 nucleotides are TGTGCCAGCCACCCCAGCGGGGGGGCCACAGATACGCAGTATTTT. Translation: CASHPSGGATDTQYF.

About this clonotype: This may arise from a read error, as a much more abundant clone is one base away. This sequence joins TRBV6-5 and TRBJ1-1; TRBD1 matches at 7 bases. The germline V gene has CDR1 MNHEY and CDR2 SVGAGI. The CDR3 runs 14 residues. Trimming cost V 4 bases and J 6 bases; bases outside gene matches: 8. The CDR3 region is CASSSRQGRSEAFF. The CDR3 DNA reads TGTGCCAGCAGTTCCCGACAGGGCCGGTCTGAAGCTTTCTTT.

V and J are TRBV9 and TRBJ1-2; TRBD1 agrees at 7 bases. The CDR3 extends over 13 amino acids. The ends lost 2 bases at V and 11 bases at J; junction bases unmatched: 9. Germline V lookup: CDR1 SGDLS, CDR2 YYNGEE. CDR3 sequence reads: CASSVEGQAQYTF. CDR3 nucleotide sequence: TGTGCCAGCAGCGTTGAAGGACAGGCCCAGTACACCTTC.

The rearrangement links TRBV7-3 to TRBJ2-7; TRBD1 matches 8 bases. The germline V gene encodes CDR1 SGHTA and CDR2 FQGTGA. With V trimmed by 5 bases and J by 4 bases, 10 bases remained unmatched. This CDR3 spans 15 amino acids. CDR3 in DNA: TGTGCCAGCAGCCTATTCAGGGGGCTGGAGTACGAGCAGTACTTC. This encodes CASSLFRGLEYEQYF.

V gene TRBV9 combines with J gene TRBJ2-3, with no clear D. The CDR3 is 15 residues long. Per the germline V gene, CDR1 is SGDLS and CDR2 is YYNGEE. V was clipped by 3 bases and J by 2 bases, with 13 bases between them. The DNA of the CDR3 is TGTGCCAGCAGCGGTAACGGGTTGGTCACAGATACGCAGTATTTT. Its protein is CASSGNGLVTDTQYF. Supplemented by reference TRBV9 and TRBJ2-3, the full variable domain reads DSGVTQTPKHLITATGQRVTLRCSPRSGDLSVYWYQQSLDQGLQFLIQYYNGEERAKGNILERFSAQQFPDLHSELNLSSLELGDSALYFCASSGNGLVTDTQYFGPGTRLTVL.

The chain has TRBV6-1 and TRBJ2-1, with no clear D. There are 13 residues in the CDR3. Germline V gene sequence: CDR1 MNHNS, CDR2 SASEGT. V was trimmed by 2 bases and J by 7 bases, leaving 9 bases between them. Here the CDR3 DNA reads TGTGCCAGCAGTGAAATAAGCCAAAATGAGCAGTTCTTC. Protein product: CASSEISQNEQFF.

This clonotype appeared a few times. This chain's CDR3 is CASSPPFGGGDTDTQYF. CDR3 DNA: TGTGCCAGCAGTCCGCCCTTTGGCGGGGGAGACACAGATACGCAGTATTTT. This chain links TRBV28 with TRBJ2-3, with TRBD2 identical over 7 bases. CDR3 size: 17 residues. The J segment lost 2 bases and the V segment lost 5 bases, leaving 13 bases of the junction unmatched. CDR1 is MDHEN and CDR2 is SYDVKM in the germline V gene.

This clonotype was counted between two and nine times. The chain carries TRBV20-1 and TRBJ2-3; 11 positions agree with TRBD2. Germline assignment: CDR1 DFQATT and CDR2 SNEGSKA (reference sequence). V was clipped by 6 bases and J by 3 bases; unmatched bases: 11. The CDR3 totals 16 residues. The CDR3 region is CSAEVTSGISTDTQYF. The CDR3 DNA reads as TGCAGTGCCGAAGTGACTAGCGGGATTAGTACAGATACGCAGTATTTT.

The genes are TRBV4-2 and TRBJ2-1; the D is unclear. The CDR3 runs 16 residues. V was pared by 1 base and J by 10 bases, with 20 bases between. Germline CDR1 reads LGHNA; CDR2 reads YNFKEQ. The CDR3 region has the DNA TGTGCCAGCAGCCAAGTACGCAACGGTAGGCGTTGGGAGCAGTTCTTC. Protein product: CASSQVRNGRRWEQFF.

This clonotype was detected a few times. The chain has TRBV6-5 and TRBJ2-7, with D unresolved. V gave up 10 bases and J gave up 4 bases, with 17 bases separating them. This CDR3 contains 13 residues. Germline V gives CDR1 MNHEY, CDR2 SVGAGI. CDR3 residues: CAITDRFEYEQYF. CDR3 bases: TGTGCCATTACGGATCGATTCGAATACGAGCAGTACTTC.

This clonotype was counted a few times. This chain connects TRBV9 to TRBJ2-5, with no clear D. Trimming cost V 0 bases and J 3 bases, with 24 bases left between them. Germline V gene sequence: CDR1 SGDLS, CDR2 YYNGEE. CDR3 length: 19 residues. The CDR3 coding sequence is TGTGCCAGCAGCGTAGAGTGGAGTTTCGTCTACACGGCCGAAGAGACCCAGTACTTC. The encoded protein is CASSVEWSFVYTAEETQYF. Full variable domain (remainder filled in from reference TRBV9 and TRBJ2-5): DSGVTQTPKHLITATGQRVTLRCSPRSGDLSVYWYQQSLDQGLQFLIQYYNGEERAKGNILERFSAQQFPDLHSELNLSSLELGDSALYFCASSVEWSFVYTAEETQYFGPGTRLLVL.

V and J are TRBV15 and TRBJ2-7; D is uncertain. V was trimmed by 0 bases and J by 6 bases, leaving 9 bases between them. Germline assignment: CDR1 LNHNV and CDR2 YYDKDF (reference sequence). There are 13 residues in the CDR3. The CDR3 DNA reads as TGTGCCACCAGCAGAGATCGGCCAAGCGAGCAGTACTTC. Protein: CATSRDRPSEQYF. Variable domain in full (rest from reference TRBV15 and TRBJ2-7): DAMVIQNPRYQVTQFGKPVTLSCSQTLNHNVMYWYQQKSSQAPKLLFHYYDKDFNNEADTPDNFQSRRPNTSFCFLDIRSPGLGDTAMYLCATSRDRPSEQYFGPGTRLTVT.

J is TRBJ1-2 and V is TRBV27; 7 bases are shared with TRBD1. The CDR3 runs to 15 residues. The V gene end was trimmed by 6 bases and the J gene end by 4 bases; junction bases not matched to a gene: 11. CDR1 is MNHEY and CDR2 is SMNVEV in the germline V gene (reference sequence). This CDR3 reads CASSIMGGQAYGYTF. In DNA form, the CDR3 reads TGTGCCAGCAGCATCATGGGCGGACAGGCCTATGGCTACACCTTC.

Notes on this clonotype: It may be a read error: a sequence one base away is much more abundant. The chain joins TRBV20-1 to TRBJ1-6; D remains unclear. The CDR3 has 16 residues. Germline assignment: CDR1 DFQATT and CDR2 SNEGSKA (reference sequence). Here the CDR3 DNA reads TGCAGTGCTAGAGAGACGGGTCGGATTGATAATCCACCCCTCCACTTT. It is translated as CSARETGRIDNPPLHF.

This clonotype was detected a few times. The chain carries TRBV20-1 and TRBJ2-3; 7 nucleotides line up with TRBD2. V shed 1 base, J shed 0 bases, and the junction held 16 bases outside the gene matches. From germline, CDR1 is DFQATT and CDR2 SNEGSKA (reference sequence). The CDR3 contains 19 residues. CDR3 residues: CSARVWRGSPTPSTDTQYF. The CDR3 region has the DNA TGCAGTGCTAGAGTGTGGCGCGGGAGTCCGACCCCCAGCACAGATACGCAGTATTTT.

This clonotype was found a few times. The rearrangement links TRBV27 to TRBJ1-2, with D perhaps matching TRBD1 (5 bases). The CDR3 runs to 15 residues. Germline CDR1 reads MNHEY; CDR2 reads SMNVEV (reference sequence). With 5 bases removed from V and 4 bases from J, the gap between germline ends came to 17 bases. The CDR3 spells CASSPYGTFPYGYTF. CDR3 bases: TGTGCCAGCAGTCCGTACGGGACTTTTCCCTATGGCTACACCTTC.

This chain uses TRBV6-6 with TRBJ1-5; weak D call: TRBD1 (5 bases). The germline V gene encodes CDR1 MNHNY and CDR2 SVGAGI (reference sequence). The CDR3 loop spans 14 amino acids. Trimming took off 0 bases at V and 5 bases at J, with 8 bases between the two ends. The CDR3 DNA is TGTGCCAGCAGTTACTCGGGGGGGGATCAGCCCCAGCATTTT. Protein sequence: CASSYSGGDQPQHF.

This clonotype was seen only a few times. The chain combines TRBV10-3 with TRBJ2-7; 7 nucleotides agree with TRBD1. V lost 6 bases, J lost 2 bases, and 4 bases stayed unmatched. Germline V CDR1 and CDR2: ENHRY, SYGVKD. The CDR3 totals 13 residues. CDR3 nucleotide sequence: TGTGCCATCAGCTACAGGGGAACCTACGAGCAGTACTTC. Amino acid sequence: CAISYRGTYEQYF.

The table lists this clonotype with a few counts. The chain links TRBV6-2 or TRBV6-3 to TRBJ2-3; TRBD1 or TRBD2 may be the D gene (5 bases each). With 10 bases removed from V and 2 bases from J, the gap between germline ends came to 13 bases. From germline, CDR1 is MNHEY and CDR2 SVGEGT. This CDR3 is built from 13 residues. In DNA, the CDR3 is TGTGCCACCACCCTGGGGACCACAGATACGCAGTATTTT. Translated: CATTLGTTDTQYF.